The sequence of this T cell receptor beta chain was determined in a study of blood T cell repertoires in COVID-19. In the study overall: COVID-19 samples, acute and convalescent, were from the United States, Italy and Spain. Sources were T cells, B-cell-depleted T cells, or PBMCs; the material itself was cDNA or gDNA.

Authors' data handling: Estimated nucleated cell counts came from reference gene primer amplification. Assay: immunoSEQ multiplex PCR; the TCRdb copy retains only in-frame clones and omits some. V, J and clone size are taken as reported in that table, and D and trimming were inferred from the DNA itself. The sample has about 70,000 clones, approximately 78% seen once. CDR3 length: 18 amino acids. J was trimmed by 5 bases and V by 1 base; bases with no gene match: 10. Per the germline V gene, CDR1 is SGHTA and CDR2 is FQGNSA. The material sequenced was peripheral blood. V usage is TRBV7-2 and J usage is TRBJ2-5, with 13 bases matching TRBD2. The clonotype comes from a man older than 75 with acute or convalescent COVID-19. DNA of the CDR3: TGTGCCAGCAGCTTAGGATCCGGGACTAGCGGGGCGAGGGAGACCCAGTACTTC. Protein: CASSLGSGTSGARETQYF.